Presented here are 5 T cell receptor beta chains from one specimen sequenced in a study of neurological immune-mediated disorders. MiXCR, applied by TCRdb to the 5' RACE reads, yields one record per CDR3 protein. The sample shows 65,000 to 95,000 distinct CDR3 sequences, 5% to 6% of them seen only once. Time point given: longitudinal time-point 2. Sequenced: PBMCs. These receptors were collected from an older woman with multiple sclerosis.

This clonotype was recorded at least ten times. The CDR3 reads CASSGGGQGEYEQYF. The CDR3, as DNA: TGCGCCAGCAGTGGAGGCGGACAGGGGGAGTACGAGCAGTACTTC. The chain uses TRBV10-1 and TRBJ2-7, with TRBD1 matching 10 bases. V trimming: 4 bases; J trimming: 4 bases; junction bases outside the gene matches: 7. From germline, CDR1 is WNHNN and CDR2 SYGVQD (reference sequence). The CDR3 spans 15 residues.

This clonotype was seen ten or more times. The chain has TRBV7-8 and TRBJ2-3; D is perhaps TRBD1 or TRBD2 (6 bases each). Trimming cost V 8 bases and J 0 bases, with 12 bases left between them. The CDR3 runs 14 residues. The germline V gene encodes CDR1 SGHVS and CDR2 FQNEAQ. The CDR3, as DNA: TGTGCCAGCGCTAGGGGGACTAGCACAGATACGCAGTATTTT. Translated: CASARGTSTDTQYF.

The sample holds many counts of this clonotype. The CDR3 nucleotides are TGTGCCTGGAGCCTCCTTCTAGAGACCCAGTACTTC. It translates to CAWSLLLETQYF. The chain combines TRBV30 with TRBJ2-5, with D unresolved. Trimming took off 3 bases at V and 4 bases at J, with 9 bases between the two ends. The CDR3 covers 12 residues. Germline loops: CDR1 GTSNPN, CDR2 SVGIG (reference sequence).

This clonotype came up many times. J is TRBJ1-1 and V is TRBV10-3, with D possibly TRBD1 on 6 matching bases. Germline V gene data show CDR1 as ENHRY and CDR2 as SYGVKD. V was cut by 10 bases and J by 0 bases, with 18 bases left in between. The CDR3 loop spans 15 amino acids. CDR3 residues: CATRRDTNLNTEAFF. DNA of the CDR3: TGTGCCACCCGACGGGACACAAACTTGAACACTGAAGCTTTCTTT.

This clonotype was seen ten or more times. CDR3 protein: CASSHRQGWTEAFF. CDR3 DNA sequence: TGCGCCAGCAGCCACCGACAGGGGTGGACTGAAGCTTTCTTT. V gene TRBV4-1 combines with J gene TRBJ1-1, with 8 bases fitting TRBD1. Germline values: CDR1 MGHRA, CDR2 YSYEKL. The V gene end was trimmed by 3 bases and the J gene end by 5 bases; junction bases not matched to a gene: 5. This CDR3 comprises 14 residues.